This TCR beta chain was documented in a study of T-cell reconstitution after alpha-beta-depleted transplantation in children. This clonotype has more than one count but fewer than ten. Its antigen is currently unknown. Study-wide results and limits: There were some patients whose high TCRbeta diversity at day 60 came from surviving recipient T cells and thymic progenitors.

Preparing the TCRbeta library involved the use of unique molecular identifiers. One entry per CDR3 protein, called by TCRdb with MiXCR from the PCR reads. This sample has around 490,000 distinct CDR3 sequences, with over 10% found just once. Germline V gives CDR1 SGHTA, CDR2 FQGTGA. The ends lost 1 base at V and 3 bases at J; junction bases unmatched: 8. This CDR3 spans 17 amino acids. The rearrangement links TRBV7-3 to TRBJ2-3; TRBD1 aligns across 9 bases. The material sequenced was PBMCs, mostly from graft donor cells, taken 180 days after TCRalphabeta/CD19-depleted stem cell transplant. This TCR was sampled from a female patient younger than 10 who had a stem cell transplant for aplastic anemia, so the T cells may come from the graft donor. The CDR3: CASSLRSRDRVTDTQYF. DNA of the CDR3: TGTGCCAGCAGCTTAAGGTCCCGGGACAGGGTAACAGATACGCAGTATTTT.